This T cell receptor (beta chain) appears in the sequencing data of a study of T cell responses to AZD1222 COVID-19 vaccine. The study's findings and limits: Unmutated variant regions reportedly attract nearly half of all spike-specific TCRs. Repertoire sampling occurred only after the peak T cell response. At study baseline, merely a handful of AZD1222 recipients were seropositive. Among the donors, most were white British and more were female, and clonal diversity was possibly underestimated.

Assay used: immunoSEQ multiplex PCR; TCRdb lists only in-frame clones, some missing. The sample carries some 250,000 clones, almost 95% recorded once. The table lists this clone with a count of one. What it recognizes is unknown. The CDR3 totals 15 residues. Trimming left V 4 bases short and J 0 bases short, with 11 bases between. Germline V gene lookup returns CDR1 SGHDN and CDR2 FVKESK. The V gene is TRBV14, the J gene TRBJ2-3; D is possibly TRBD2 (5 bases). Sequenced material: peripheral blood, taken 28 days after the second AZD1222 dose. The sequence was obtained from an adult who received the AZD1222 COVID-19 vaccine. The CDR3 nucleotides read TGTGCCAGCAGCCCCTCGGAGGATAGCACAGATACGCAGTATTTT. Its protein is CASSPSEDSTDTQYF.